What follows are 17 T cell receptor beta chains derived from one specimen sequenced in a study of blood T cells in healthy people across ages. The use of a sample-barcoded 5' primer and a J-beta primer mix characterized a second PCR of roughly 6 to 11 cycles. Via MiXCR, TCRdb re-called the 5' RACE reads, giving one row per CDR3 protein. The sample yields 1.2 million to 1.5 million distinct CDR3 sequences, approximately 42% seen once. Sequencing was done on a sample of blood. The receptors stem from a woman in her late teens or twenties in good health.

This clonotype appeared a few times. The chain is built from TRBV20-1 and TRBJ1-2; 7 nucleotides match TRBD1. Germline V lookup: CDR1 DFQATT, CDR2 SNEGSKA (reference sequence). Germline trimming cut 5 bases from V and 2 bases from J; bases unmatched to any gene: 2. The CDR3 consists of 12 residues. The CDR3 loop is CSALQGNYGYTF. CDR3 nucleotides: TGCAGTGCTCTACAGGGGAACTATGGCTACACCTTC.

The chain joins TRBV30 to TRBJ2-7; possible D gene TRBD1, 5 bases. The J call may be in error: the DNA end matches TRBJ2-5 better. The CDR3 is made up of 14 amino acids. Germline V gene sequence: CDR1 GTSNPN, CDR2 SVGIG (reference sequence). The CDR3 loop reads CAWSRTTAKETQYF. The DNA for the CDR3 is TGTGCCTGGAGTAGGACAACGGCTAAAGAGACCCAGTACTTC.

CDR3 amino acids: CSAAIGTANTEAFF. The DNA for the CDR3 is TGCAGTGCTGCTATCGGGACAGCGAACACTGAAGCTTTCTTT. The genes are TRBV20-1 and TRBJ1-1; 7 bases agree with TRBD1. This CDR3 is built from 14 residues. Losses at the gene ends were 5 bases for V and 1 base for J; bases not matched to a gene: 7. Germline V lookup: CDR1 DFQATT, CDR2 SNEGSKA (reference sequence).

The chain recombines TRBV12-3 or TRBV12-4 with TRBJ1-2, with D possibly TRBD1 on 5 matching bases. The CDR3 contains 16 residues. V lost 2 bases to trimming and J lost 7 bases, with 20 bases between them. Here the CDR3 DNA reads TGTGCCAGCAGTTTATTAGGGGAAGGGAGAGGTGGTGGCTACACCTTC. It codes for CASSLLGEGRGGGYTF.

The chain carries TRBV4-1 and TRBJ1-4; weak D call: TRBD1 (6 bases). The CDR3 length is 15 residues. Germline assignment: CDR1 MGHRA and CDR2 YSYEKL. V was cut by 4 bases and J by 8 bases, with 17 bases left in between. The CDR3 nucleotides are TGCGCCAGCAGCCCACAGGGCAGGGCGGAAGAAAAACTGTTTTTT. It translates to CASSPQGRAEEKLFF.

The chain employs TRBV4-1 and TRBJ2-1, with D possibly TRBD2 on 5 matching bases. Looked up from germline, CDR1 is MGHRA and CDR2 is YSYEKL. CDR3 size: 14 residues. V shed 4 bases and J shed 2 bases, with 9 bases lying between them. The CDR3 DNA follows: TGCGCCAGCAGCCGAAAACTAGCCTACAATGAGCAGTTCTTC. Translation: CASSRKLAYNEQFF.

This clonotype appeared a few times. The rearrangement links TRBV5-1 to TRBJ2-3, with a tentative D call TRBD2 (5 bases). Trimming took off 0 bases at V and 4 bases at J, with 12 bases between the two ends. The CDR3 runs to 15 residues. Per germline, CDR1 SGHRS and CDR2 YFSETQ. DNA of the CDR3: TGCGCCAGCAGCTTGGAGCGGAATCCCGCAGATACGCAGTATTTT. It specifies CASSLERNPADTQYF.

J is TRBJ2-2 and V is TRBV5-1; D may be TRBD1 (5 bases). In germline, CDR1 is SGHRS, CDR2 YFSETQ. V was cut by 1 base and J by 0 bases, with 7 bases left in between. This CDR3 contains 15 residues. In DNA, the CDR3 is TGCGCCAGCAGCTTGTCAGGGACGAACACCGGGGAGCTGTTTTTT. It specifies CASSLSGTNTGELFF.

This clonotype showed up just a few times. The chain has TRBV5-1 and TRBJ2-1; TRBD1 matches at 9 bases. The CDR3 consists of 16 residues. V shed 4 bases, J shed 5 bases, and the junction held 10 bases outside the gene matches. Germline CDR1 SGHRS, CDR2 YFSETQ. The CDR3, as DNA: TGCGCCAGCAGCCAAACCAGCGGGACAGGGAACAATGAGCAGTTCTTC. Translated: CASSQTSGTGNNEQFF.

Details on this clonotype: At one boundary the junction diverges from the germline segment, which might be a read error. The V call is TRBV12-3 or TRBV12-4, the J call TRBJ2-1; 12 positions agree with TRBD2. With the DNA end fitting TRBJ2-7 better, the J assignment may be wrong. This CDR3 is built from 14 residues. The CDR3 sequence is CVSRMTSGGYEQYF. CDR3 sequence (DNA): TGTGTCAGCAGGATGACTAGCGGGGGCTACGAGCAGTACTTC.

This clonotype was recorded a few times. The J gene is TRBJ2-3, the V gene TRBV28; TRBD1 or TRBD2 may be the D gene (5 bases each). This CDR3 is 16 amino acids long. V lost 2 bases and J lost 8, with 20 bases in between. CDR1 MDHEN and CDR2 SYDVKM come from the germline V gene. Written as DNA, the CDR3 is TGTGCCAGCAGTTTAGTTGGTGGAGTGGGGGTTGGTACGCAGTATTTT. It translates to CASSLVGGVGVGTQYF.

This clonotype was seen more than once but under ten times. The chain uses TRBV12-3 or TRBV12-4 and TRBJ2-5; D possibly corresponds to TRBD2 (5 bases). V was clipped by 6 bases and J by 11 bases, with 22 bases between them. CDR3 size: 14 residues. CDR3 nucleotide sequence: TGTGCCAGCAGCCGCTGGGATTCCACCGGGGAGCAGTACTTC. Amino acid sequence: CASSRWDSTGEQYF.

This clonotype occurred a few times. The V gene is TRBV7-9, the J gene TRBJ2-5; D ambiguous. Near its end, the DNA agrees better with TRBJ2-7, so the J call may be wrong. This CDR3 has 13 amino acids. CDR1 SEHNR and CDR2 FQNEAQ come from the germline V gene (reference sequence). The CDR3 region has the DNA TGTGCCAGCAGCCTCGGGCACCGTCTCGAGCAGTACTTC. As protein: CASSLGHRLEQYF.

This clonotype was detected a few times. V usage is TRBV29-1 and J usage is TRBJ2-3; TRBD1 aligns across 9 bases. Per germline, CDR1 SQVTM and CDR2 ANQGSEA. The trim removed 5 bases at V and 3 bases at J, leaving 6 bases unmatched. The CDR3 has 14 amino acids. The CDR3, as DNA: TGCAGCGTTCTCCCCGGGACAGGGACAGATACGCAGTATTTT. The encoded protein is CSVLPGTGTDTQYF.

Only a few counts were recorded for this clonotype. The V and J genes are TRBV7-9 and TRBJ2-5; D remains unclear. Looked up from germline, CDR1 is SEHNR and CDR2 is FQNEAQ (reference sequence). CDR3 length: 13 residues. Between the trimmed V and J ends, which lost 6 bases and 4 bases, there was a span of 12 bases. The CDR3 DNA sequence: TGTGCCAGCAGAATGAAGCGCGGAGAGACCCAGTACTTC. Its translation: CASRMKRGETQYF. The full variable domain, completed using reference TRBV7-9 and TRBJ2-5, is DTGVSQNPRHKITKRGQNVTFRCDPISEHNRLYWYRQTLGQGPEFLTYFQNEAQLEKSRLLSDRFSAERPKGSFSTLEIQRTEQGDSAMYLCASRMKRGETQYFGPGTRLLVL.

This clonotype was seen a handful of times. The chain couples TRBV12-3 or TRBV12-4 to TRBJ2-5; tentatively, D is TRBD1 or TRBD2 (6 bases each). V lost 10 bases and J lost 5, with 11 bases in between. The CDR3 extends over 11 amino acids. The CDR3 loop is CATRRGETQYF. The DNA of the CDR3 is TGTGCCACGCGGAGGGGGGAGACCCAGTACTTC.

This clonotype was observed a handful of times. V and J are TRBV20-1 and TRBJ1-1; D is unclear. The germline V gene encodes CDR1 DFQATT and CDR2 SNEGSKA (reference sequence). CDR3 length equals 12 residues. Trimming pared 3 bases from V and 6 bases from J, leaving 11 bases between. The DNA of the CDR3 is TGCAGTGCTAGGGCCGACTTCCCTGAAGCTTTCTTT. Translating it yields CSARADFPEAFF.